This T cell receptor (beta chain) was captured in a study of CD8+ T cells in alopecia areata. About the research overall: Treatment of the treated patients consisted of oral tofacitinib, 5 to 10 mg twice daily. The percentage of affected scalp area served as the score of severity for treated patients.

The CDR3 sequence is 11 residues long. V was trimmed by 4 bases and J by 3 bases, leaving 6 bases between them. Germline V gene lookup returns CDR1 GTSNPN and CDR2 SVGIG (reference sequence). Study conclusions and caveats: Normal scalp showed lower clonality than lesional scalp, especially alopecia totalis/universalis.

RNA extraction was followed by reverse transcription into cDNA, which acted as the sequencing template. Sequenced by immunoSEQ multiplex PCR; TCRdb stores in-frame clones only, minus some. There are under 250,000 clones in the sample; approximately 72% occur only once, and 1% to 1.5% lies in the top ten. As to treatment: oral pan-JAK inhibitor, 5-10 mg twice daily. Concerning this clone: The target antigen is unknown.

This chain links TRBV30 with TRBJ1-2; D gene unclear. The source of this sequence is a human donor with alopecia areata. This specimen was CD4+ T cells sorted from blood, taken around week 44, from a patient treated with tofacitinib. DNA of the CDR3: TGTGCCTGGAATTGGGACTATGGCTACACCTTC. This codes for CAWNWDYGYTF.